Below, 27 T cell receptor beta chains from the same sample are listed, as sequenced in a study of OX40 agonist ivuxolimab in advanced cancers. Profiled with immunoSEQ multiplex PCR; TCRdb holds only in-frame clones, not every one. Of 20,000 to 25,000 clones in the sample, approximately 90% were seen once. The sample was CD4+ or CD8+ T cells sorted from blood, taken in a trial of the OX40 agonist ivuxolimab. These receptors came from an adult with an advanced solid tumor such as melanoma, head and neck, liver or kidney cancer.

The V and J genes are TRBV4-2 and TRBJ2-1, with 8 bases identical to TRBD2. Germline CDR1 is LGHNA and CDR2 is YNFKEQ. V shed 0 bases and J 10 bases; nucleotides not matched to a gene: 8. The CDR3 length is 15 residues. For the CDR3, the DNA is TGTGCCAGCAGCCAAGAGGTCGGGACTAGTGACGAGCAGTTCTTC. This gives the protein CASSQEVGTSDEQFF.

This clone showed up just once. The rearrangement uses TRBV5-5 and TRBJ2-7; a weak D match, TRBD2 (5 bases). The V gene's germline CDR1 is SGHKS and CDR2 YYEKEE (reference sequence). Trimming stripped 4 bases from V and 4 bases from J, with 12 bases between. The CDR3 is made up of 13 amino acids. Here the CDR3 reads CASSPPEGYEQYF. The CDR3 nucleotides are TGTGCCAGCAGCCCCCCAGAGGGTTACGAGCAGTACTTC.

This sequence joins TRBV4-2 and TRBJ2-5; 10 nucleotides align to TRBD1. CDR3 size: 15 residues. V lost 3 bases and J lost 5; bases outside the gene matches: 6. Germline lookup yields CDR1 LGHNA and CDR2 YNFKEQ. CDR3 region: CASSQWVDRGETQYF. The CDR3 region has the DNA TGTGCCAGCAGCCAGTGGGTGGACAGGGGGGAGACCCAGTACTTC.

CDR3 sequence reads: CASRTGTSGAEQYF. CDR3 coding DNA: TGTGCCAGCAGGACCGGGACTAGCGGGGCCGAGCAGTACTTC. The chain recombines TRBV5-6 with TRBJ2-7; 13 bases match TRBD2. The CDR3 is made up of 14 amino acids. V lost 5 bases to trimming and J lost 6 bases; unmatched junction nucleotides: 5. Germline V lookup: CDR1 SGHDT, CDR2 YYEEEE.

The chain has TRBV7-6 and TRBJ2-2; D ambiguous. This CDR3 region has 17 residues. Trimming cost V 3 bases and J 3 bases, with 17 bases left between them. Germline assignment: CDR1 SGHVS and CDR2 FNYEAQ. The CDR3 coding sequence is TGTGCCAGCAGCTTGTCATCCCGGGCAGGATACACCGGGGAGCTGTTTTTT. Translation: CASSLSSRAGYTGELFF.

CDR3 in amino acids: CASSYSRTGGYQPQHF. The CDR3 DNA is TGTGCCAGCAGTTACTCTCGGACGGGAGGATATCAGCCCCAGCATTTT. The V and J genes are TRBV6-6 and TRBJ1-5; D unresolved. CDR3 size: 16 residues. Germline V gene lookup returns CDR1 MNHNY and CDR2 SVGAGI (reference sequence). V dropped 0 bases and J dropped 5 bases, with 14 bases sitting between them.

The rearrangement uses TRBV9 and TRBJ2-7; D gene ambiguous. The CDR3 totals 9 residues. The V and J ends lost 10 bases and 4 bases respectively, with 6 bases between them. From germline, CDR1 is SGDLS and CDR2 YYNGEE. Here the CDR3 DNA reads TGTGCCGCCGGTTACGAGCAGTACTTC. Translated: CAAGYEQYF.

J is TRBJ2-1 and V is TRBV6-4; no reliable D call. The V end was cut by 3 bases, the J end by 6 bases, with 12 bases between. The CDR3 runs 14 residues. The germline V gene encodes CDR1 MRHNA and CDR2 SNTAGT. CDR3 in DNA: TGTGCCAGCAGTGATGATCTGTCAACCAATGAGCAGTTCTTC. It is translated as CASSDDLSTNEQFF.

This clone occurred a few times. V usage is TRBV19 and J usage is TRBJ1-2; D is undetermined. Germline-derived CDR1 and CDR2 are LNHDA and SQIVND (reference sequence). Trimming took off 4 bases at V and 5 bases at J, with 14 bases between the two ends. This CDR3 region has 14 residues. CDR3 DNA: TGTGCCAGTAGTACTAAGGACCCATGGTATGGCTACACCTTC. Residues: CASSTKDPWYGYTF.

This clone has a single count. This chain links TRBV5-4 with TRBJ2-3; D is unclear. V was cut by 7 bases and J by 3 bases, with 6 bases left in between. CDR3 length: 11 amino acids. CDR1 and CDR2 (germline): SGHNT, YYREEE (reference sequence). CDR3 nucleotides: TGTGCCAGCGGAATTACAGATACGCAGTATTTT. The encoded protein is CASGITDTQYF.

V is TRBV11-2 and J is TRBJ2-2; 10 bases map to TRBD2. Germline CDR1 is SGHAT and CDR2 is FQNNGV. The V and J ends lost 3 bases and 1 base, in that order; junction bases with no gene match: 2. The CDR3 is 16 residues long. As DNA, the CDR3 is TGTGCCAGCAGCTTCAGCGGGAGGGGGAACACCGGGGAGCTGTTTTTT. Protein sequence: CASSFSGRGNTGELFF.

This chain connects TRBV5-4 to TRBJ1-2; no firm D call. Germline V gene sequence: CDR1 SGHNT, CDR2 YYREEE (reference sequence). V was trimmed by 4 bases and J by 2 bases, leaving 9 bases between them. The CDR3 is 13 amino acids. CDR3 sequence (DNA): TGTGCCAGCAGCGCGGACCGCAACTATGGCTACACCTTC. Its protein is CASSADRNYGYTF.

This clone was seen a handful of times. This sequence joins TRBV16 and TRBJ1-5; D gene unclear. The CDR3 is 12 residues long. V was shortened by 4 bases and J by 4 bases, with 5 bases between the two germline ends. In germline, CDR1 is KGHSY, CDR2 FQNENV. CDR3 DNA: TGTGCCAGCAGCCCAACAAATCAGCCCCAGCATTTT. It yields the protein CASSPTNQPQHF.

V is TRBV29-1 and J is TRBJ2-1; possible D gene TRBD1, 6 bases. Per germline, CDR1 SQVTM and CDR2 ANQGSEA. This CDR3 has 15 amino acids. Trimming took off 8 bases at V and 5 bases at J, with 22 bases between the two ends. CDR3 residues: CSTCLGAPSHNEQFF. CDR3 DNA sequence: TGCAGCACCTGTTTGGGGGCACCAAGCCACAATGAGCAGTTCTTC.

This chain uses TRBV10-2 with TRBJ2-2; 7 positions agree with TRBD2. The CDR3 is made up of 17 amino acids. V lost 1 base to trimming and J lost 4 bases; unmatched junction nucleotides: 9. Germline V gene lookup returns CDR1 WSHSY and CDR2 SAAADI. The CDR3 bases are TGCGCCAGCAGTGAGTTAGCGGGCGGACTAGTCACCGGGGAGCTGTTTTTT. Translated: CASSELAGGLVTGELFF.

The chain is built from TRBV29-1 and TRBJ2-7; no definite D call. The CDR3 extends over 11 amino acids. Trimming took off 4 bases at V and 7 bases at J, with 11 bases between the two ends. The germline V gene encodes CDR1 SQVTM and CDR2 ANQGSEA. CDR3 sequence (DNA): TGCAGCGTTGTGTTGGTGGAGGAGCAGTACTTC. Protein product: CSVVLVEEQYF.

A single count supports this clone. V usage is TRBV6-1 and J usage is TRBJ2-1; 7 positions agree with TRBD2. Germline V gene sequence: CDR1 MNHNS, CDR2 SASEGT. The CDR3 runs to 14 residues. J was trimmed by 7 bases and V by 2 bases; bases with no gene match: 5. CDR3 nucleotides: TGTGCCAGCAGTGAAAGACTAGCAGGGAATGAGCAGTTCTTC. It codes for CASSERLAGNEQFF.

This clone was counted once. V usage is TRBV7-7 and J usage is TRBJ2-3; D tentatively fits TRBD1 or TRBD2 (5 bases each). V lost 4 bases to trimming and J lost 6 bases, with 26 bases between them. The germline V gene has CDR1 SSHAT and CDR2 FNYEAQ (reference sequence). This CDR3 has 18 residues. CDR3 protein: CASSSKPQGLRANDTQYF. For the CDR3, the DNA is TGTGCCAGCAGCTCCAAACCTCAGGGCCTGCGGGCAAACGATACGCAGTATTTT. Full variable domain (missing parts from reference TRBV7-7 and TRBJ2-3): GAGVSQSPRYKVTKRGQDVTLRCDPISSHATLYWYQQALGQGPEFLTYFNYEAQPDKSGLPSDRFSAERPEGSISTLTIQRTEQRDSAMYRCASSSKPQGLRANDTQYFGPGTRLTVL.

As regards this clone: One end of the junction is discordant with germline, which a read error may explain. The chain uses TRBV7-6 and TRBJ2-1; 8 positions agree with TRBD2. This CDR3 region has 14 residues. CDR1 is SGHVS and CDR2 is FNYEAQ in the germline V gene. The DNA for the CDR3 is TGTGCCAGCAGCGTAGCGGGATCCTACAATGAGCAGTTCTTC. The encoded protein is CASSVAGSYNEQFF.

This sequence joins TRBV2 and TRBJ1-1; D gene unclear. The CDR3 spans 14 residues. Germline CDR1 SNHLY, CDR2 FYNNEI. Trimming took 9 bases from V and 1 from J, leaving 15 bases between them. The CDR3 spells CARTSQKSNTEAFF. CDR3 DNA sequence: TGTGCCAGAACCTCACAGAAGTCGAACACTGAAGCTTTCTTT.

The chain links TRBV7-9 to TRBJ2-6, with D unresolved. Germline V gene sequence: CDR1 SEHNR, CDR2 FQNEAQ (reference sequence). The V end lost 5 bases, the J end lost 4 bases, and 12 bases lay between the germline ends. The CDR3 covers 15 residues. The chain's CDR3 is CASSGPSVGANVLTF. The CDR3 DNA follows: TGTGCCAGCAGCGGCCCTTCCGTGGGGGCCAACGTCCTGACTTTC. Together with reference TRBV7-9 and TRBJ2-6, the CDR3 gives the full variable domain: DTGVSQNPRHKITKRGQNVTFRCDPISEHNRLYWYRQTLGQGPEFLTYFQNEAQLEKSRLLSDRFSAERPKGSFSTLEIQRTEQGDSAMYLCASSGPSVGANVLTFGAGSRLTVL.

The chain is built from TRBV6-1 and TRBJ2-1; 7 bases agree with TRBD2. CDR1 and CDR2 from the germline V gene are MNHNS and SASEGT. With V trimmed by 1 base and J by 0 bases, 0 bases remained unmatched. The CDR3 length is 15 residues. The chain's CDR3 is CASSEGEGSYNEQFF. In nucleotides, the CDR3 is TGTGCCAGCAGTGAAGGGGAGGGCTCCTACAATGAGCAGTTCTTC.

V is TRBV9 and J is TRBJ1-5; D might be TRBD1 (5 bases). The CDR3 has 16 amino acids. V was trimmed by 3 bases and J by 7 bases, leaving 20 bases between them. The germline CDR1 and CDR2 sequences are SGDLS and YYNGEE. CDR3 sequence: CASSASEGIREQPQHF. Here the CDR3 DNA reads TGTGCCAGCAGCGCGAGCGAGGGGATTAGAGAACAGCCCCAGCATTTT.

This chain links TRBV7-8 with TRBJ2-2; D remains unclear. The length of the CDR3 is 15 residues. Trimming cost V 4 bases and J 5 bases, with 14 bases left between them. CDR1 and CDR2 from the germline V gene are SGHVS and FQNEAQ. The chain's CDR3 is CASSWLTTQTGELFF. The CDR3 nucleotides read TGTGCCAGCAGCTGGCTCACGACACAGACCGGGGAGCTGTTTTTT.

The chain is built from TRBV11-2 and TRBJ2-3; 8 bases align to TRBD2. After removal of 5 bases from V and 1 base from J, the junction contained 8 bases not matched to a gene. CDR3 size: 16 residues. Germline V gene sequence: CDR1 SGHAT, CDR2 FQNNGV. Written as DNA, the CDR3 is TGTGCCAGCAGCCCGGCGGGGGGTTGGGGCACAGATACGCAGTATTTT. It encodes CASSPAGGWGTDTQYF.

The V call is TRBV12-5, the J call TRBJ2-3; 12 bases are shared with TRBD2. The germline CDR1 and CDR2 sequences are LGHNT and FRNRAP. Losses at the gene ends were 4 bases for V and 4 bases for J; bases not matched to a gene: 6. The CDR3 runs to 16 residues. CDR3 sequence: CASGSWTSGAPDTQYF. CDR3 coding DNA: TGTGCTAGTGGTTCTTGGACTAGCGGGGCTCCAGATACGCAGTATTTT.

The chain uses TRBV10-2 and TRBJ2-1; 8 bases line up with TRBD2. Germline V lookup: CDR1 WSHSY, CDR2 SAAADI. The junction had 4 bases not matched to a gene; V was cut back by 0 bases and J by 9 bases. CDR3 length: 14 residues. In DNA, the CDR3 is TGCGCCAGCAGTGAGTCCGGGAGGGCCAGTGAGCAGTTCTTC. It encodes CASSESGRASEQFF.